The sequence of this T cell receptor (beta chain) was determined in a study of T cell changes during pregnancy in multiple sclerosis. The ends lost 4 bases at V and 7 bases at J; junction bases unmatched: 9. The CDR3 has 16 residues. Germline V CDR1 and CDR2: SGHTS, YDEGEE. Clones were sequenced by immunoSEQ multiplex PCR, and TCRdb holds only the in-frame ones, with some missing. The table includes more than 50,000 clones, more than 85% detected once. Sequenced material: peripheral blood, taken before pregnancy. This clonotype was obtained from a female donor with multiple sclerosis, enrolled in a pregnancy study. V gene TRBV5-8 combines with J gene TRBJ2-1; TRBD2 matches 12 bases. The CDR3 DNA reads as TGTGCCAGCAGCATCCTAGCGGGGGGGCCGGGGAATGAGCAGTTCTTC. Translated, it gives CASSILAGGPGNEQFF. Drawing the rest from reference TRBV5-8 and TRBJ2-1, the complete variable domain is EAGVTQSPTHLIKTRGQQATLRCSPISGHTSVYWYQQALGLGLQFLLWYDEGEERNRGNFPPRFSGRQFPNYSSELNVNALELEDSALYLCASSILAGGPGNEQFFGPGTRLTVL.